The present TCR beta chain was sequenced within a study of PD-1 blockade in classical Hodgkin lymphoma. Data came from immunoSEQ multiplex PCR; TCRdb stores just in-frame clones and leaves some out. Among approximately 25,000 clones, 60% to 85% were seen once, and the ten largest hold about 2.4%. In every patient, relapse followed autologous stem cell transplantation, while exposure to brentuximab vedotin differed. By magnetic negative selection, CD4+ T cells were purified from thawed PBMCs. Study observations and caveats: A significant rise in TCR diversity by C4D1 was seen for CD4+ but not CD8+ cells.

Concerning this clone: The antigen is unknown.

The clonotype originates from a human donor with classical Hodgkin lymphoma. Sequencing used CD4+ T cells from blood, obtained at baseline.

This chain's CDR3 is CASSQGVRGGAFLNEQFF. The CDR3 DNA is TGCGCCAGCAGCCAAGGCGTTCGGGGGGGGGCCTTTCTGAATGAGCAGTTCTTC. The chain has TRBV4-3 and TRBJ2-1, with 8 bases fitting TRBD2. The CDR3 extends over 18 amino acids. Trimming took 1 base from V and 7 from J; bases not matched to a gene: 15. Germline V gives CDR1 LGHNA, CDR2 YSLEER.